This T cell receptor (beta chain) was identified during a study of brain T cells in children with intractable seizures. With respect to this clone: The antigen is undetermined.

The study's findings and limits: Absence of clones before surgery may stem from lower sequencing depth.

The CDR3 loop spans 14 amino acids. V lost 4 bases, J lost 3 bases, and 5 bases stayed unmatched. The germline V gene has CDR1 SGHAT and CDR2 FQDESV (reference sequence). Clones were read by immunoSEQ multiplex PCR, and TCRdb kept only the in-frame ones, dropping some. The sample includes 55,000 to 80,000 clones, 90% to 96% seen only once; the top ten take approximately 0.38%. The TCR comes from a boy under two years old with focal cortical dysplasia and intractable seizures. Here the sequenced sample was peripheral blood, taken at surgery. The chain carries TRBV11-1 and TRBJ2-7, with 8 positions matching TRBD2. DNA of the CDR3: TGTGCCAGCAGCTCTGGACTAGCCCACTACGAGCAGTACTTC. This gives the protein CASSSGLAHYEQYF.